Each of the 8 T cell receptor beta chains below was sequenced from the same sample in a study of T-cell memory formation after mild COVID-19. MiXCR, applied by TCRdb to the 5' RACE reads, yields one record per CDR3 protein. Altogether some 46,000 distinct CDR3 sequences are present, roughly 7.2% being singletons, with the ten largest covering less than 0.95%. Material: PBMCs or a T cell subset sorted from them (not recorded which). These receptor sequences come from an adult who had mild COVID-19 (a few samples of this study predate the infection). Cell type and time point are not known.

This clonotype was counted a few times. The rearrangement links TRBV19 to TRBJ2-3, with D maybe TRBD1 (5 bases). Germline CDR1 and CDR2: LNHDA and SQIVND (reference sequence). V dropped 5 bases and J dropped 0 bases, with 12 bases sitting between them. The CDR3 totals 15 residues. The chain's CDR3 is CASSLQVSSTDTQYF. In nucleotides, the CDR3 is TGTGCCAGTAGTCTACAGGTCTCTAGCACAGATACGCAGTATTTT.

This clonotype appeared many times. The V gene is TRBV10-3, the J gene TRBJ2-1; 10 bases map to TRBD2. The length of the CDR3 is 18 residues. Trimming removed 5 bases from V and 0 bases from J; junction bases left unmatched: 10. Germline V gene data show CDR1 as ENHRY and CDR2 as SYGVKD. CDR3 nucleotide sequence: TGTGCCATCAGTACAGGTGGACTAGCGGTAAGCTCCTACAATGAGCAGTTCTTC. Protein product: CAISTGGLAVSSYNEQFF.

The V call is TRBV7-9, the J call TRBJ1-2; a possible D gene is TRBD1 (5 bases). Germline V gene sequence: CDR1 SEHNR, CDR2 FQNEAQ (reference sequence). Deletions cut 1 base from V and 5 bases from J, with 8 bases between. CDR3 length: 13 amino acids. Here the CDR3 reads CASSLDGGYGYTF. The DNA of the CDR3 is TGTGCCAGCAGCTTAGACGGGGGTTATGGCTACACCTTC.

This clonotype has just a few counts. V is TRBV11-2 and J is TRBJ2-5, with TRBD2 identical over 10 bases. This CDR3 has 16 residues. V lost 0 bases to trimming and J lost 5 bases; unmatched junction nucleotides: 6. The germline gives CDR1 SGHAT, CDR2 FQNNGV. CDR3 in amino acids: CASSLDSAGGSETQYF. DNA for the CDR3: TGTGCCAGCAGCTTAGATTCAGCGGGGGGGTCGGAGACCCAGTACTTC.

This clonotype showed up just a few times. This chain connects TRBV18 to TRBJ2-3; 12 nucleotides line up with TRBD1. V lost 0 bases to trimming and J lost 8 bases; unmatched junction nucleotides: 6. This CDR3 contains 16 residues. Germline V gene data show CDR1 as KGHSH and CDR2 as LQKENI. The CDR3 here is CASSPPGQGASGTQYF. CDR3 DNA: TGTGCCAGCTCACCACCGGGACAGGGGGCTTCAGGTACGCAGTATTTT.

This clonotype showed up many times. The CDR3 reads CAWGVGHGYTF. CDR3 DNA sequence: TGTGCCTGGGGGGTAGGTCATGGCTACACCTTC. The chain employs TRBV30 and TRBJ1-2; D is uncertain. The CDR3 covers 11 residues. V was pared by 5 bases and J by 6 bases, with 10 bases between. In germline, CDR1 is GTSNPN, CDR2 SVGIG (reference sequence).

This clonotype showed up just a few times. J is TRBJ2-1 and V is TRBV11-3; D not resolved. Trimming pared 2 bases from V and 9 bases from J, leaving 8 bases between. The CDR3 loop spans 12 amino acids. Germline values: CDR1 SGHNT, CDR2 YENEEA. CDR3 residues: CASSLLDAEQFF. The CDR3 coding sequence is TGTGCCAGCAGCTTACTAGACGCTGAGCAGTTCTTC.

Ten or more counts support this clonotype. The rearrangement uses TRBV7-6 and TRBJ2-2; D unresolved. The germline V and J ends were trimmed by 1 base and 0 bases, with 6 bases remaining between them. Germline V CDR1 and CDR2: SGHVS, FNYEAQ. The CDR3 spans 15 residues. The CDR3: CASSLGVSNTGELFF. CDR3 in DNA: TGTGCCAGCAGCTTAGGGGTATCGAACACCGGGGAGCTGTTTTTT.